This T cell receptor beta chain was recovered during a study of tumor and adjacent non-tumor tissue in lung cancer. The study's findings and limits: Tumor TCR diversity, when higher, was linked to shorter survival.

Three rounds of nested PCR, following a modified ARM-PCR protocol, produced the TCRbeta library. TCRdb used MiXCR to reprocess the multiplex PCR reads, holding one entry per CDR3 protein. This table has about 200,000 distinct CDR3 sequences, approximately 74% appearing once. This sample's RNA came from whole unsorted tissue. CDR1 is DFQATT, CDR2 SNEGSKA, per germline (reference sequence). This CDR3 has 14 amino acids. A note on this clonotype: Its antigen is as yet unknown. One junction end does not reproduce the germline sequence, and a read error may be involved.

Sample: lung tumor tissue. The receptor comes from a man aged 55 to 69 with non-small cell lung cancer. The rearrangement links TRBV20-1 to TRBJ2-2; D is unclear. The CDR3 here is CNARFSENIGELFF. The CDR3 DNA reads TGCAATGCTAGATTCTCCGAGAACATCGGGGAGCTGTTTTTT.